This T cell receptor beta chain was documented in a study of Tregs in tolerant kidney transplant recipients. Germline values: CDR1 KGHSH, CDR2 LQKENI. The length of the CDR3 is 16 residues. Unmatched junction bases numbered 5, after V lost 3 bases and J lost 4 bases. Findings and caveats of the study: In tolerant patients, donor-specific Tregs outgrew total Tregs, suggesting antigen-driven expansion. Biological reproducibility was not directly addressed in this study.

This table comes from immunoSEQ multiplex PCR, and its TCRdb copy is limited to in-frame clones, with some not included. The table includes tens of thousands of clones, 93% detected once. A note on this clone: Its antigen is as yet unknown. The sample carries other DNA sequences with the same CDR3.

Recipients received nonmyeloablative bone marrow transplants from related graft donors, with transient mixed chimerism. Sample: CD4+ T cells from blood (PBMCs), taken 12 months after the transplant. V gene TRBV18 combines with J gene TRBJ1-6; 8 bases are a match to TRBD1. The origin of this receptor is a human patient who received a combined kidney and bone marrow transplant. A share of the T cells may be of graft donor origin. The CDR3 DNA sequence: TGTGCCAGCTCACCCCCGGACAGGGCGTATAATTCACCCCTCCACTTT. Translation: CASSPPDRAYNSPLHF.